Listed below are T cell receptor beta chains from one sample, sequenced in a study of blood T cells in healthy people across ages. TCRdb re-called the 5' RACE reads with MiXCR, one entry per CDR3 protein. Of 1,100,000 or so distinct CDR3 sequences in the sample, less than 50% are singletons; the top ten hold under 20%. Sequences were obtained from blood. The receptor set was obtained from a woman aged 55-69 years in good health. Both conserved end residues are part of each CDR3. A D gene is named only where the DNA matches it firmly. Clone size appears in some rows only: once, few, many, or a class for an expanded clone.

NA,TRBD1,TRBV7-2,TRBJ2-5,CASSLWDREGTQYF,TGTGCCAGCAGCTTATGGGACAGGGAAGGGACCCAGTACTTC
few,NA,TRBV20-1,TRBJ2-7,CSAGGTGSVHEQYF,TGCAGTGCTGGAGGGACTGGGTCGGTCCACGAGCAGTACTTC
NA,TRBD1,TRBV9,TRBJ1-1,CASSVGPGGGTEAFF,TGTGCCAGCAGCGTAGGTCCAGGGGGAGGTACTGAAGCTTTCTTT
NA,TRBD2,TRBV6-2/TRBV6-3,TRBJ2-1,CASRPHRTSGRAGYKEQFF,TGTGCCAGCAGACCCCACAGGACTAGCGGGAGGGCAGGTTACAAGGAGCAGTTCTTC
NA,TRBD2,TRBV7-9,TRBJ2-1,CASSLVGASGSLGEQFF,TGTGCCAGCAGCTTAGTTGGGGCTAGCGGGAGTTTAGGTGAGCAGTTCTTC
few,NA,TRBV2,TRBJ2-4,CASSETLAKNIQYF,TGTGCCAGCAGTGAAACTTTAGCCAAAAACATTCAGTACTTC
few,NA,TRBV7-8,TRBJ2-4,CASSSGVAKNIQYF,TGTGCCAGCAGCTCAGGGGTTGCCAAAAACATTCAGTACTTC
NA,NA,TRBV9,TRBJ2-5,CASSAGQTQETQYF,TGTGCCAGCAGCGCCGGACAGACCCAAGAGACCCAGTACTTC
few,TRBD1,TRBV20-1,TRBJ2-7,CSALDRALSYEQYF,TGCAGTGCTTTGGACAGGGCTCTCTCCTACGAGCAGTACTTC
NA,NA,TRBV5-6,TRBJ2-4,CASSRGGANIQYF,TGTGCCAGCAGTCGGGGCGGGGCGAACATTCAGTACTTC
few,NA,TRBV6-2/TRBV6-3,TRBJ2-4,CASSSPRRGNEQYF,TGTGCCAGCAGTTCTCCGCGACGAGGCAATGAGCAGTACTTC
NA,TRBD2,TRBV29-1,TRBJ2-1,CSVEGTAGGGYNEQFF,TGCAGCGTTGAAGGGACAGCGGGAGGCGGTTACAATGAGCAGTTCTTC
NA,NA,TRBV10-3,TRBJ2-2,CAIMGDTGELFF,TGTGCCATCATGGGAGACACCGGGGAGCTGTTTTTT
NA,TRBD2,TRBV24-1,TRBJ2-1,CAIEDTSGIYNEQFF,TGTGCCATCGAAGATACTAGCGGGATTTACAATGAGCAGTTCTTC
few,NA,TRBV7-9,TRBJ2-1,CASSLGGWEQFF,TGTGCCAGCAGCTTGGGGGGATGGGAGCAGTTCTTC
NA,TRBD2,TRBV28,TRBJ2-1,CASSLGLAGVYEQFF,TGTGCCAGCAGTTTAGGGCTAGCGGGAGTGTATGAGCAGTTCTTC
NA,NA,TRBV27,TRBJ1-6,CASSLSAGGYSPLHF,TGTGCCAGCAGTTTATCTGCCGGGGGATATTCACCCCTCCACTTT
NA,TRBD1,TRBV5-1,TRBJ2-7,CASSYNTDRPYEQYF,TGCGCCAGCAGCTACAACACGGACAGGCCCTACGAGCAGTACTTC
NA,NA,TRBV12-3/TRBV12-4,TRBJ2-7,CASSTTRVSIYNEQYF,TGTGCCAGCAGCACCACCAGAGTTTCAATCTATAATGAGCAGTACTTC
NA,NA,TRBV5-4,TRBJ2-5,CASSWAAGPQETQYF,TGTGCCAGCAGCTGGGCTGCGGGGCCCCAAGAGACCCAGTACTTC
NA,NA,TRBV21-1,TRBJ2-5,CASSSSGCNEQYF,TGTGCCAGCAGTTCTAGCGGGTGCAATGAGCAGTACTTC
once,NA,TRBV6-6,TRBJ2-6,CASSYPLDSSGANVLTF,TGTGCCAGCAGTTACCCACTCGACTCCTCTGGGGCCAACGTCCTGACTTTC
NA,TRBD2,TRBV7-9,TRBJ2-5,CASSLELGGQYF,TGTGCCAGCAGCTTAGAATTGGGGGGGCAGTACTTC
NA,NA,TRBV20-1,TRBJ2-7,CSAHDSSLVEQYF,TGCAGTGCCCATGACTCCTCTTTGGTAGAGCAGTACTTC
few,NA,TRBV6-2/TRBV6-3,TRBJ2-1,CASTGGNYNEQFF,TGTGCCAGCACAGGGGGGAATTACAATGAGCAGTTCTTC
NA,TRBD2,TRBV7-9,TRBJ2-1,CASSFPSGNEQFF,TGTGCCAGCAGCTTCCCTAGCGGAAATGAGCAGTTCTTC
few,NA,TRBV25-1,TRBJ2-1,CASSGSEGIARRSQFF,TGTGCCAGCAGTGGATCAGAAGGAATCGCGCGACGATCGCAGTTCTTC
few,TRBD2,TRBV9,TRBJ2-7,CASSVESGLAYEQYF,TGTGCCAGCAGCGTAGAGAGCGGACTAGCTTACGAGCAGTACTTC
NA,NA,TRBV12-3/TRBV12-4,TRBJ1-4,CASSKGAVGEKLFF,TGTGCCAGCAGTAAAGGGGCAGTTGGGGAAAAACTGTTTTTT
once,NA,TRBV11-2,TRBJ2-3,CASSADLYTDTQYF,TGTGCCAGCAGCGCCGATCTCTACACAGATACGCAGTATTTT